Shown below are 18 T cell receptor beta chains from a single sample sequenced in a study of tumor and adjacent non-tumor tissue in lung cancer. Three rounds of nested PCR, following a modified ARM-PCR protocol, produced the TCRbeta library. Using its own MiXCR run on the multiplex PCR reads, TCRdb lists one record per CDR3 protein. The table records more than 55,000 distinct CDR3 sequences, around 82% of them present only once. RNA was extracted from bulk tissue without any cell sorting. Distant lung tissue was collected more than 3 cm away from the tumor edge. The sample taken for sequencing was distant non-tumor lung tissue. The receptors here all came from a man in his fifties or sixties with non-small cell lung cancer.

Turning to this clonotype: Mismatch with germline at one junction end may stem from a read error. The rearrangement joins TRBV7-9 to TRBJ1-1, with a possible D match to TRBD1 (5 bases). The CDR3 extends over 15 amino acids. Germline V gene data show CDR1 as SEHNR and CDR2 as FQNEAQ (reference sequence). CDR3 bases: TGTACCAGCAGCTTCAAGGGGATGTGGGACACTGAAGCTTTCTTT. This sequence encodes CTSSFKGMWDTEAFF.

V and J are TRBV20-1 and TRBJ1-2; D unclear. The length of the CDR3 is 11 residues. Germline V gene sequence: CDR1 DFQATT, CDR2 SNEGSKA (reference sequence). V lost 1 base to trimming and J lost 5 bases, with 5 bases between them. Here the CDR3 DNA reads TGCAGTGCTAGAGGCTTGTATGGCTACACCTTC. Protein sequence: CSARGLYGYTF.

Note on this clonotype: At one end, the junction sequence differs from germline, possibly due to a read error. The chain has TRBV4-1 and TRBJ1-5, with 7 bases lining up with TRBD1. The CDR3 has 15 residues. Germline CDR1 and CDR2: MGHRA and YSYEKL. CDR3 in DNA: TGCGCCGGCAGCCCTCGAGGGGGCGGCAATCAGCCACAGCATTTT. Residues: CAGSPRGGGNQPQHF.

About this clonotype itself: One base away lies a much larger clone, so this may be a sequencing read error. The chain couples TRBV5-4 to TRBJ1-4, with D possibly being TRBD1 (6 bases). The CDR3 loop spans 16 amino acids. Germline-derived CDR1 and CDR2 are SGHNT and YYREEE (reference sequence). The CDR3 here is CASSLWQGRTNEKPFF. The DNA for the CDR3 is TGTGCCAGCAGCTTGTGGCAGGGGAGAACTAATGAAAAACCGTTTTTT.

Details on this clonotype: A much larger clone is a single base away; this may be a read error. V usage is TRBV28 and J usage is TRBJ2-1; D gene ambiguous. Germline lookup yields CDR1 MDHEN and CDR2 SYDVKM. This CDR3 has 16 residues. The V end was cut by 2 bases, the J end by 6 bases, with 17 bases between. CDR3 protein: CASSLLTTGTSNEQFF. The CDR3 DNA reads as TGTGCCAGCAGTTTACTGACAACTGGAACGTCCAATGAGCAGTTCTTC.

CDR3 region: CTCSESEGGGNEQFF. The CDR3 bases are TGCACCTGCAGTGAGTCGGAGGGGGGGGGTAATGAGCAGTTCTTC. The chain combines TRBV10-2 with TRBJ2-1, with D possibly TRBD2 on 7 matching bases. This CDR3 has 15 amino acids. Germline V gene sequence: CDR1 WSHSY, CDR2 SAAADI.

This clonotype has just one count. One junction end disagrees with the germline gene, perhaps due to a read error. V and J are TRBV6-5 and TRBJ1-1; no firm D call. Germline CDR1 is MNHEY and CDR2 is SVGAGI. CDR3 length equals 15 residues. The CDR3 sequence is CACSYGGNVSTEAFF. In DNA, the CDR3 is TGTGCCTGCAGTTACGGCGGTAATGTGTCCACTGAAGCTTTCTTT.

The chain combines TRBV6-5 with TRBJ2-7; D not certain. Per germline, CDR1 MNHEY and CDR2 SVGAGI. Trimming left V 7 bases short and J 0 bases short, with 13 bases between. The CDR3 length is 14 residues. The DNA for the CDR3 is TGTGCCAGCATTAGGGCCGCCTACTCCTACGAGCAGTACTTC. This translates into CASIRAAYSYEQYF.

This CDR3 reads CASTPGQRDTEAFF. As DNA, the CDR3 is TGTGCCAGCACCCCGGGACAGAGAGACACTGAAGCTTTCTTT. The V and J genes are TRBV28 and TRBJ1-1; TRBD1 agrees at 7 bases. Trimming cost V 7 bases and J 3 bases; bases outside gene matches: 8. The CDR3 runs 14 residues. Germline assignment: CDR1 MDHEN and CDR2 SYDVKM.

This clonotype was seen a few times. The chain couples TRBV28 to TRBJ2-5; 9 bases align to TRBD2. CDR3 length equals 17 residues. From germline, CDR1 is MDHEN and CDR2 SYDVKM. Germline trimming cut 4 bases from V and 0 bases from J; bases unmatched to any gene: 9. The CDR3 DNA sequence: TGTGCCAGCAGTTCTAGGACTAGCGATAAGTACCAAGAGACCCAGTACTTC. Translating gives CASSSRTSDKYQETQYF. Drawing the rest from reference TRBV28 and TRBJ2-5, the complete variable domain is DVKVTQSSRYLVKRTGEKVFLECVQDMDHENMFWYRQDPGLGLRLIYFSYDVKMKEKGDIPEGYSVSREKKERFSLILESASTNQTSMYLCASSSRTSDKYQETQYFGPGTRLLVL.

A remark on this clonotype: A read error may be the cause here, since a much bigger clone is one base away. The chain joins TRBV20-1 to TRBJ2-5; D uncertain. This CDR3 comprises 15 residues. V shed 4 bases and J shed 1 base, with 16 bases lying between them. Germline values: CDR1 DFQATT, CDR2 SNEGSKA (reference sequence). The CDR3 DNA follows: TGCAGTGCTATAACTATCGGACGGAGCCAAGAGACCCAGTACTTC. It encodes CSAITIGRSQETQYF.

As regards this clonotype: A read error is possible here, since a much larger clone lies one base away. The chain recombines TRBV20-1 with TRBJ2-5; TRBD2 is a possible D gene (5 bases). The CDR3 is 11 amino acids. Germline V gene sequence: CDR1 DFQATT, CDR2 SNEGSKA (reference sequence). This CDR3 is CSGLYQETQYF. CDR3 DNA: TGCAGCGGACTGTACCAAGAGACCCAGTACTTC.

In the case of this clonotype: A junction boundary mismatches the germline segment, possibly from a read error. The rearrangement joins TRBV6-5 to TRBJ2-1; D unresolved. The CDR3 runs 17 residues. The germline V gene has CDR1 MNHEY and CDR2 SVGAGI. The CDR3 bases are TGTGACAGCAGTTTTCCAGGCCGGCTGATTTCCTACAATGAGCAGTTCTTC. It yields the protein CDSSFPGRLISYNEQFF.

Regarding this clonotype: A single base separates this from a much larger clone, so it may be a read error. The J gene is TRBJ1-2, the V gene TRBV6-6, with D maybe TRBD1 (6 bases). This CDR3 region has 11 residues. CDR1 and CDR2 from the germline V gene are MNHNY and SVGAGI (reference sequence). The chain's CDR3 is CASSPGDGYSF. CDR3 bases: TGTGCCAGCAGCCCAGGGGATGGCTACTCCTTC.

In regard to this clonotype: Just one base apart from a much larger clone, this may be a read error. The chain is built from TRBV5-1 and TRBJ1-4; D is possibly TRBD1 (5 bases). The V gene lost 3 bases and the J gene lost 0 bases, with 15 bases spanning the gap. Germline CDR1 SGHRS, CDR2 YFSETQ. This CDR3 has 17 amino acids. CDR3: CASSSWAKGATNEKLFF. The DNA of the CDR3 is TGCGCCAGCAGCTCGTGGGCGAAAGGGGCAACTAATGAAAAACTGTTTTTT.

This clonotype was seen ten or more times. This chain links TRBV5-1 with TRBJ1-3; D gene ambiguous. From germline, CDR1 is SGHRS and CDR2 YFSETQ. The CDR3 is 14 residues long. With 3 bases removed from V and 4 bases from J, the gap between germline ends came to 11 bases. CDR3: CASSSGGAGNTIYF. CDR3 DNA: TGCGCCAGCAGCTCCGGCGGAGCAGGAAACACCATATATTTT.

On this clonotype itself: An end of the junction does not agree with germline; a read error may underlie this. This chain links TRBV6-6 with TRBJ2-7; TRBD1 aligns across 8 bases. This CDR3 is 16 amino acids long. Germline V CDR1 and CDR2: MNHNY, SVGAGI (reference sequence). DNA for the CDR3: TGTACCAGCAGTTCTCCCATCGACAGGGGACTCTACGAGCAGTACTTC. Amino acids: CTSSSPIDRGLYEQYF.

Note on this clonotype: Without the conserved terminal phenylalanine or tryptophan, this CDR3 likely stems from a read error. This sequence joins TRBV6-5 and TRBJ2-4; the match to TRBD1 covers 7 bases. The germline gives CDR1 MNHEY, CDR2 SVGAGI. This CDR3 is 15 amino acids long. The CDR3: CASSYNRGSGNSQYL. The CDR3 region has the DNA TGTGCCAGCAGTTACAACAGGGGTTCGGGGAACAGTCAGTACCTC.